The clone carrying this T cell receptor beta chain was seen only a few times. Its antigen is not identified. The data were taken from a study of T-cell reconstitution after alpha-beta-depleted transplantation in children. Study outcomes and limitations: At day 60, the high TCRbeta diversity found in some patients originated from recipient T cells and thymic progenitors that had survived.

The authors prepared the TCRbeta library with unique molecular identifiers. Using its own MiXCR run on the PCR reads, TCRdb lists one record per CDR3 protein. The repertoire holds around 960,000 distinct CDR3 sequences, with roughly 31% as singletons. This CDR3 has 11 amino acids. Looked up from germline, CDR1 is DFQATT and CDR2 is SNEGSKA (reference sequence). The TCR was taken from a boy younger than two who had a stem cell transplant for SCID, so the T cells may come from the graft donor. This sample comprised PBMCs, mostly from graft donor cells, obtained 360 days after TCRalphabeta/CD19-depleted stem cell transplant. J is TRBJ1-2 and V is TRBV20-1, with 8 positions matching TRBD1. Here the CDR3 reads CGQGTNYGYTF. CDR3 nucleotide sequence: TGCGGACAGGGAACTAACTATGGCTACACCTTC.